The 24 T cell receptor beta chains presented below share a single source sample, sequenced in a study of blood T cell repertoires in COVID-19. Clones were sequenced by immunoSEQ multiplex PCR, and TCRdb holds only the in-frame ones, with some missing. The sample shows some 350,000 clones, approximately 82% of them seen only once. The sequencing input was peripheral blood. The receptors here all came from a man aged 25 to 40 with active or convalescent COVID-19.

The chain recombines TRBV2 with TRBJ1-6, with D unclear. V lost 5 bases, J lost 9 bases, and 17 bases lay in between. The CDR3 length is 15 residues. Germline loops: CDR1 SNHLY, CDR2 FYNNEI. CDR3 protein: CASSPGLGTISPLHF. The CDR3 DNA reads as TGTGCCAGCAGTCCTGGACTGGGCACTATTTCACCCCTCCACTTT.

V and J are TRBV30 and TRBJ1-6; D not resolved. Trimming took off 2 bases at V and 10 bases at J, with 15 bases between the two ends. Germline V CDR1 and CDR2: GTSNPN, SVGIG (reference sequence). The CDR3 spans 14 residues. The CDR3, as DNA: TGTGCCTGGAGTCCGGGGAACGAAGGGTCACCCCTCCACTTT. Translation gives CAWSPGNEGSPLHF.

The genes are TRBV14 and TRBJ1-2, with TRBD1 identical over 10 bases. From germline, CDR1 is SGHDN and CDR2 FVKESK. Trimming cost V 7 bases and J 8 bases; bases outside gene matches: 7. The CDR3 is 13 amino acids. This chain's CDR3 is CASNRGQGRGYTF. In DNA form, the CDR3 reads TGTGCCAGCAACAGGGGACAGGGGAGAGGCTACACCTTC. The variable domain in full, with the rest retrieved from reference TRBV14 and TRBJ1-2, is EAGVTQFPSHSVIEKGQTVTLRCDPISGHDNLYWYRRVMGKEIKFLLHFVKESKQDESGMPNNRFLAERTGGTYSTLKVQPAELEDSGVYFCASNRGQGRGYTFGSGTRLTVV.

V gene TRBV28 combines with J gene TRBJ1-1; maybe TRBD1 (6 bases). This CDR3 has 11 amino acids. Per the germline V gene, CDR1 is MDHEN and CDR2 is SYDVKM. V gave up 3 bases and J gave up 8 bases, with 7 bases separating them. CDR3 nucleotides: TGTGCCAGCAGTTTTGGACAGGAAGCTTTCTTT. This encodes CASSFGQEAFF.

The J gene is TRBJ2-3, the V gene TRBV7-2; D uncertain. There are 12 residues in the CDR3. V was cut by 5 bases and J by 0 bases, with 3 bases left in between. Per germline, CDR1 SGHTA and CDR2 FQGNSA. CDR3 in DNA: TGTGCCAGCAGCCTCAGCACAGATACGCAGTATTTT. This encodes CASSLSTDTQYF.

Only a few counts were recorded for this clone. The V call is TRBV7-8, the J call TRBJ2-5; possible D gene TRBD1, 5 bases. V was clipped by 3 bases and J by 5 bases, with 13 bases between them. This CDR3 comprises 14 residues. CDR1 and CDR2 from the germline V gene are SGHVS and FQNEAQ. The CDR3 protein is CASSFRASGETQYF. The CDR3 region has the DNA TGTGCCAGCAGCTTCAGGGCCTCCGGGGAGACCCAGTACTTC.

The J gene is TRBJ1-3, the V gene TRBV6-5; D gene unclear. Germline lookup yields CDR1 MNHEY and CDR2 SVGAGI. The CDR3 extends over 14 amino acids. The V end was cut by 0 bases, the J end by 1 base, with 4 bases between. As DNA, the CDR3 is TGTGCCAGCAGTTACTCCAGGTCTGGAAACACCATATATTTT. It specifies CASSYSRSGNTIYF.

V is TRBV4-2 and J is TRBJ1-4; no clear D gene. Trimming left V 4 bases short and J 8 bases short, with 8 bases between. CDR1 is LGHNA and CDR2 is YNFKEQ in the germline V gene. CDR3 length: 12 amino acids. CDR3 DNA sequence: TGTGCCAGCAGCCGAGAGCGCGAAAAACTGTTTTTT. Amino acids: CASSREREKLFF.

The chain couples TRBV29-1 to TRBJ2-3, with 8 bases identical to TRBD2. Germline V gene lookup returns CDR1 SQVTM and CDR2 ANQGSEA. Losses at the gene ends were 7 bases for V and 4 bases for J; bases not matched to a gene: 4. There are 12 residues in the CDR3. The CDR3 DNA reads as TGCAGCGCCGGGAGGGGTGCAGATACGCAGTATTTT. It codes for CSAGRGADTQYF.

The chain carries TRBV30 and TRBJ2-7, with D perhaps TRBD2 (6 bases). V was clipped by 5 bases and J by 2 bases, with 13 bases between them. The CDR3 runs to 13 residues. Germline V lookup: CDR1 GTSNPN, CDR2 SVGIG (reference sequence). The DNA of the CDR3 is TGTGCCTGGGGGAGGAAGCCCCCCTACGAGCAGTACTTC. Amino acid sequence: CAWGRKPPYEQYF. Drawing the rest from reference TRBV30 and TRBJ2-7, the complete variable domain is SQTIHQWPATLVQPVGSPLSLECTVEGTSNPNLYWYRQAAGRGLQLLFYSVGIGQISSEVPQNLSASRPQDRQFILSSKKLLLSDSGFYLCAWGRKPPYEQYFGPGTRLTVT.

The chain couples TRBV9 to TRBJ2-1; 8 nucleotides match TRBD1. The CDR3 consists of 17 residues. V lost 2 bases to trimming and J lost 2 bases; unmatched junction nucleotides: 9. Per the germline V gene, CDR1 is SGDLS and CDR2 is YYNGEE. The CDR3 spells CASSVALGQGPYNEQFF. The CDR3 DNA reads as TGTGCCAGCAGCGTCGCCCTAGGACAGGGCCCCTACAATGAGCAGTTCTTC.

A single count supports this clone. CDR3 protein: CASSLFAENTEAFF. The CDR3 nucleotides read TGTGCCAGCAGCTTGTTTGCAGAGAACACTGAAGCTTTCTTT. The chain joins TRBV5-5 to TRBJ1-1; D unclear. Germline V gene data show CDR1 as SGHKS and CDR2 as YYEKEE (reference sequence). Trimming pared 1 base from V and 1 base from J, leaving 8 bases between. This CDR3 has 14 residues.

V usage is TRBV19 and J usage is TRBJ2-3; no reliable D call. The germline V gene has CDR1 LNHDA and CDR2 SQIVND (reference sequence). Trimming took off 5 bases at V and 3 bases at J, with 3 bases between the two ends. This CDR3 region has 11 residues. The CDR3 DNA follows: TGTGCCAGTAGTCCGACAGATACGCAGTATTTT. Translating gives CASSPTDTQYF.

This clone was seen a single time. The J gene is TRBJ1-5, the V gene TRBV6-2 or TRBV6-3; D may be TRBD1 (5 bases). V lost 0 bases, J lost 2 bases, and 8 bases lay in between. Germline loops: CDR1 MNHEY, CDR2 SVGEGT. This CDR3 region has 15 residues. The CDR3: CASSYSQGGNQPQHF. The CDR3 region has the DNA TGTGCCAGCAGTTACTCCCAGGGTGGCAATCAGCCCCAGCATTTT.

The chain employs TRBV24-1 and TRBJ2-3; tentatively, D is TRBD1 (6 bases). The ends were cut back, 4 bases at V and 1 base at J, with 11 bases in the middle. Germline V gives CDR1 KGHDR, CDR2 SFDVKD. The CDR3 loop spans 15 amino acids. CDR3 in DNA: TGTGCCACCAGTGAGCGACAGGAGCGCACAGATACGCAGTATTTT. Protein: CATSERQERTDTQYF.

There are a few counts of this clone. The chain employs TRBV2 and TRBJ1-5; D is ambiguous. There are 14 residues in the CDR3. V was cut by 9 bases and J by 0 bases, with 12 bases left in between. CDR1 and CDR2 (germline): SNHLY, FYNNEI. The CDR3 DNA is TGTGCCAGGGGAGGTTTGGATAGCAATCAGCCCCAGCATTTT. This codes for CARGGLDSNQPQHF.

In nucleotides, the CDR3 is TGTGCCAGCAGTTACGGGGGGGACAGGGTTTTCGGTGAAGCTTTCTTT. Translated: CASSYGGDRVFGEAFF. This chain links TRBV6-5 with TRBJ1-1; TRBD1 matches 9 bases. Germline lookup yields CDR1 MNHEY and CDR2 SVGAGI. The V gene end was trimmed by 2 bases and the J gene end by 7 bases; junction bases not matched to a gene: 11. The CDR3 length is 16 residues.

The rearrangement links TRBV7-2 to TRBJ2-3, with TRBD2 identical over 9 bases. The CDR3 sequence is 16 residues long. Unmatched junction bases numbered 14, after V lost 7 bases and J lost 6 bases. Germline V gives CDR1 SGHTA, CDR2 FQGNSA. This chain's CDR3 is CASTPGGRAGRDTQYF. The CDR3 DNA sequence: TGTGCCAGCACCCCCGGCGGGAGGGCCGGTAGGGATACGCAGTATTTT. The full variable domain, with the rest looked up from reference TRBV7-2 and TRBJ2-3, is GAGVSQSPSNKVTEKGKDVELRCDPISGHTALYWYRQSLGQGLEFLIYFQGNSAPDKSGLPSDRFSAERTGGSVSTLTIQRTQQEDSAVYLCASTPGGRAGRDTQYFGPGTRLTVL.

This chain joins TRBV7-9 and TRBJ2-2, with TRBD1 matching 9 bases. The CDR3 totals 16 residues. V shed 4 bases and J 6 bases; nucleotides not matched to a gene: 9. Germline V gene data show CDR1 as SEHNR and CDR2 as FQNEAQ (reference sequence). The CDR3 is CASSSPGQGIPGELFF. CDR3 DNA sequence: TGTGCCAGCAGCTCTCCGGGACAGGGAATACCCGGGGAGCTGTTTTTT.

This chain links TRBV4-3 with TRBJ2-1; 10 positions agree with TRBD2. Germline V lookup: CDR1 LGHNA, CDR2 YSLEER. V trimming: 3 bases; J trimming: 7 bases; junction bases outside the gene matches: 6. The CDR3 is 15 residues long. The CDR3 nucleotides read TGCGCCAGCAGCCACTCAGCGGGGGGGAGGAATGAGCAGTTCTTC. Translating it yields CASSHSAGGRNEQFF.

This clone was found a few times. V usage is TRBV4-1 and J usage is TRBJ1-5; D call uncertain. The CDR3 is 14 residues long. Trimming pared 6 bases from V and 4 bases from J, leaving 13 bases between. Germline V gives CDR1 MGHRA, CDR2 YSYEKL. CDR3 DNA sequence: TGCGCCAGCAGAGAAGCTCAGGAAAATCAGCCCCAGCATTTT. Its protein product is CASREAQENQPQHF.

The chain recombines TRBV7-3 with TRBJ2-1; the match to TRBD2 covers 10 bases. The V gene end was trimmed by 6 bases and the J gene end by 5 bases; junction bases not matched to a gene: 7. This CDR3 comprises 15 residues. Germline V gene sequence: CDR1 SGHTA, CDR2 FQGTGA. As DNA, the CDR3 is TGTGCCAGCAGGCTGACTAGCGGGCCAAACAATGAGCAGTTCTTC. This gives the protein CASRLTSGPNNEQFF.

V is TRBV7-2 and J is TRBJ2-5; possibly TRBD2 for D (5 bases). The CDR3 covers 15 residues. V lost 1 base and J 5 bases, leaving 14 bases between the germline ends. Germline-derived CDR1 and CDR2 are SGHTA and FQGNSA. CDR3 sequence: CASSLGGGEGETQYF. The CDR3 DNA reads as TGTGCCAGCAGCTTAGGAGGTGGAGAGGGTGAGACCCAGTACTTC.

This sequence joins TRBV2 and TRBJ2-2, with 10 bases fitting TRBD1. The CDR3 has 14 amino acids. The V gene end was trimmed by 7 bases and the J gene end by 7 bases; junction bases not matched to a gene: 6. Per germline, CDR1 SNHLY and CDR2 FYNNEI. CDR3 in amino acids: CASNRQGAGGELFF. The CDR3 DNA follows: TGTGCCAGCAATAGACAGGGGGCCGGCGGGGAGCTGTTTTTT.